The 27 T cell receptor beta chains below come from one sample, sequenced in a study of shared T cell receptors in the human thymus. The protocol was immunoSEQ multiplex PCR, while the TCRdb copy is restricted to in-frame clones and leaves out a portion. Here the sample spans under 850,000 clones, around 87% being singletons. These records were also assigned to another study, of human thymus T cells.

The sequencing sample was made of thymocytes. Receptors were obtained from a boy in the first two years of life with a congenital heart defect.

This clone was seen once. The V call is TRBV27, the J call TRBJ1-5; tentative D call: TRBD1 (5 bases). CDR1 and CDR2 from the germline V gene are MNHEY and SMNVEV (reference sequence). The germline V and J ends were trimmed by 11 bases and 1 base, with 6 bases remaining between them. The CDR3 extends over 11 amino acids. Written as DNA, the CDR3 is TGTGCCGGGGGGAGCAATCAGCCCCAGCATTTT. It encodes CAGGSNQPQHF.

The V and J genes are TRBV15 and TRBJ2-1; a weak D match, TRBD2 (5 bases). Germline CDR1 LNHNV, CDR2 YYDKDF (reference sequence). The CDR3 contains 14 residues. Trimming took off 8 bases at V and 7 bases at J, with 18 bases between the two ends. CDR3 amino acids: CATRPGKQGNEQFF. The DNA for the CDR3 is TGTGCCACCCGACCGGGGAAACAAGGGAATGAGCAGTTCTTC.

The DNA of the CDR3 is TGCGCCAGCAGTGAGGAACAGGTTTCCAGGGGGAATCAGCCCCAGCATTTT. Protein product: CASSEEQVSRGNQPQHF. The chain recombines TRBV10-2 with TRBJ1-5; the match to TRBD1 covers 7 bases. Germline V gene sequence: CDR1 WSHSY, CDR2 SAAADI. The CDR3 contains 17 residues. V was pared by 2 bases and J by 4 bases, with 11 bases of the junction left unmatched.

V usage is TRBV10-3 and J usage is TRBJ2-2; TRBD1 might be the D (5 bases). Trimming took 3 bases from V and 4 from J, leaving 18 bases between them. CDR3 length: 17 residues. Germline assignment: CDR1 ENHRY and CDR2 SYGVKD. The CDR3 is CAISDIQGQRSTGELFF. In DNA form, the CDR3 reads TGTGCCATCAGTGATATCCAGGGCCAGCGAAGCACCGGGGAGCTGTTTTTT.

The V gene is TRBV19, the J gene TRBJ2-7; tentative D call: TRBD1 (6 bases). V was trimmed by 6 bases and J by 1 base, leaving 19 bases between them. Germline V lookup: CDR1 LNHDA, CDR2 SQIVND (reference sequence). The CDR3 spans 16 residues. CDR3 nucleotides: TGTGCCAGTAGGCCTAGCACAAAAAGGGGGTCCTACGAGCAGTACTTC. It translates to CASRPSTKRGSYEQYF.

This clone was observed a single time. This chain joins TRBV5-5 and TRBJ1-5; possible D gene TRBD1, 6 bases. In germline, CDR1 is SGHKS, CDR2 YYEKEE (reference sequence). Between the trimmed V and J ends, which lost 0 bases and 6 bases, there was a span of 10 bases. The CDR3 has 14 residues. In DNA form, the CDR3 reads TGTGCCAGCAGCTTGGCAGGGGACGGTCAGCCCCAGCATTTT. Translation: CASSLAGDGQPQHF.

The chain recombines TRBV18 with TRBJ2-2; TRBD1 aligns across 7 bases. Germline assignment: CDR1 KGHSH and CDR2 LQKENI. The J segment lost 4 bases and the V segment lost 3 bases, leaving 8 bases of the junction unmatched. The CDR3 is made up of 16 amino acids. The CDR3 DNA is TGTGCCAGCTCACCCAAAGGACAGGTCGGCACCGGGGAGCTGTTTTTT. It encodes CASSPKGQVGTGELFF.

This chain links TRBV20-1 with TRBJ2-1; D is perhaps TRBD2 (5 bases). The CDR3 totals 10 residues. The germline V and J ends were trimmed by 3 bases and 13 bases, with 10 bases remaining between them. Germline-derived CDR1 and CDR2 are DFQATT and SNEGSKA (reference sequence). The CDR3 bases are TGCAGTGCTAGGTGGGAGATTCAGTTCTTC. It specifies CSARWEIQFF.

This clone was counted a single time. CDR3 DNA sequence: TGTGCCAGCAGCTTAGATTTTATGGGAGCTCTCTACGAGCAGTACTTC. This sequence encodes CASSLDFMGALYEQYF. The chain recombines TRBV11-2 with TRBJ2-7, with TRBD2 as a possible D gene (5 bases). The CDR3 length is 16 residues. Deletions cut 0 bases from V and 3 bases from J, with 15 bases between. Germline CDR1 reads SGHAT; CDR2 reads FQNNGV.

DNA for the CDR3: TGTGCCAGCAGCCAAGACAGGCGTACTCACGAGCAGTACTTC. Translated: CASSQDRRTHEQYF. The V gene is TRBV4-2, the J gene TRBJ2-7, with D unresolved. The CDR3 contains 14 residues. V lost 0 bases and J lost 5, with 11 bases in between. Germline CDR1 LGHNA, CDR2 YNFKEQ.

CDR3 in DNA: TGTGCCTGGAGCCGCCTCCCGTGGACTAGCGGGAGACTCACCGAGCAGTACTTC. Its translation is CAWSRLPWTSGRLTEQYF. The chain has TRBV30 and TRBJ2-7; 13 bases match TRBD2. The CDR3 has 18 residues. Germline values: CDR1 GTSNPN, CDR2 SVGIG (reference sequence). V trimming: 3 bases; J trimming: 6 bases; junction bases outside the gene matches: 17.

This chain joins TRBV4-1 and TRBJ1-5; 8 bases agree with TRBD1. The ends lost 3 bases at V and 0 bases at J; junction bases unmatched: 4. CDR3 size: 16 residues. CDR1 and CDR2 (germline): MGHRA, YSYEKL. The CDR3 DNA sequence: TGCGCCAGCAGCCAGGACAGGGAATATAGCAATCAGCCCCAGCATTTT. As protein: CASSQDREYSNQPQHF.

V and J are TRBV27 and TRBJ2-5; 11 nucleotides line up with TRBD2. The ends lost 4 bases at V and 1 base at J; junction bases unmatched: 5. This CDR3 contains 16 residues. CDR1 is MNHEY, CDR2 SMNVEV, per germline (reference sequence). In nucleotides, the CDR3 is TGTGCCAGCAGTTCCGGGACTAGCGGAGGCCAAGAGACCCAGTACTTC. This gives the protein CASSSGTSGGQETQYF.

This chain connects TRBV4-2 to TRBJ2-3, with 9 bases matching TRBD2. This CDR3 comprises 19 residues. The J segment lost 7 bases and the V segment lost 4 bases, leaving 21 bases of the junction unmatched. CDR1 and CDR2 from the germline V gene are LGHNA and YNFKEQ. The CDR3 region is CASSLFPNGAMREGHTQYF. In DNA form, the CDR3 reads TGTGCCAGCAGCCTATTCCCCAATGGTGCTATGCGGGAGGGGCATACGCAGTATTTT.

V is TRBV4-3 and J is TRBJ2-1, with 12 positions matching TRBD2. Germline V CDR1 and CDR2: LGHNA, YSLEER. Trimming removed 0 bases from V and 9 bases from J; junction bases left unmatched: 9. This CDR3 contains 17 residues. As DNA, the CDR3 is TGCGCCAGCAGCCAAGACCCGACTAGCGGGAGACGCGGTGAGCAGTTCTTC. This encodes CASSQDPTSGRRGEQFF.

The genes are TRBV27 and TRBJ2-7; 11 bases map to TRBD2. CDR1 is MNHEY and CDR2 is SMNVEV in the germline V gene (reference sequence). This CDR3 contains 18 residues. The V segment lost 3 bases and the J segment 0 bases; nucleotides outside the gene matches: 10. CDR3 in DNA: TGTGCCAGCAGTTTGGGTAGCGGGAGGGCCAATAGCTCCTACGAGCAGTACTTC. The encoded protein is CASSLGSGRANSSYEQYF.

The chain couples TRBV27 to TRBJ2-4, with TRBD1 identical over 8 bases. Germline V gene lookup returns CDR1 MNHEY and CDR2 SMNVEV (reference sequence). The V and J ends lost 5 bases and 0 bases, in that order; junction bases with no gene match: 6. The CDR3 sequence is 16 residues long. As DNA, the CDR3 is TGTGCCAGCAGTCTGCGACAGGGGCTAGCCAAAAACATTCAGTACTTC. Protein: CASSLRQGLAKNIQYF.

Here the CDR3 reads CASRDSQETQYF. The CDR3 nucleotides read TGTGCCAGTAGGGACAGCCAAGAGACCCAGTACTTC. The chain is built from TRBV19 and TRBJ2-5; the D gene is possibly TRBD1 (6 bases). This CDR3 comprises 12 residues. Germline V gene sequence: CDR1 LNHDA, CDR2 SQIVND (reference sequence). V was cut by 6 bases and J by 1 base, with 6 bases left in between. The full variable domain, completed using reference TRBV19 and TRBJ2-5, is DGGITQSPKYLFRKEGQNVTLSCEQNLNHDAMYWYRQDPGQGLRLIYYSQIVNDFQKGDIAEGYSVSREKKESFPLTVTSAQKNPTAFYLCASRDSQETQYFGPGTRLLVL.

The chain links TRBV27 to TRBJ1-1; TRBD1 matches at 8 bases. V lost 6 bases and J lost 5; bases outside the gene matches: 8. The CDR3 consists of 14 residues. CDR1 and CDR2 (germline): MNHEY, SMNVEV (reference sequence). The CDR3, as DNA: TGTGCCAGCAGCCCGACAGGGGTGCGGACTGAAGCTTTCTTT. This sequence encodes CASSPTGVRTEAFF.

The chain carries TRBV9 and TRBJ1-4; D unresolved. Germline CDR1 is SGDLS and CDR2 is YYNGEE. Deletions cut 2 bases from V and 0 bases from J, with 5 bases between. The CDR3 spans 14 residues. The CDR3 region is CASSVGATNEKLFF. The CDR3, as DNA: TGTGCCAGCAGCGTCGGGGCAACTAATGAAAAACTGTTTTTT.

J is TRBJ2-3 and V is TRBV27; the D gene is possibly TRBD1 (6 bases). Trimming took off 4 bases at V and 7 bases at J, with 15 bases between the two ends. Germline assignment: CDR1 MNHEY and CDR2 SMNVEV (reference sequence). The CDR3 runs to 14 residues. The CDR3: CASSSTLQGNTQYF. The DNA of the CDR3 is TGTGCCAGCAGTTCTACTTTACAGGGAAATACGCAGTATTTT.

This chain links TRBV9 with TRBJ2-5; tentatively, D is TRBD1 (5 bases). The CDR3 is made up of 13 amino acids. Between the trimmed V and J ends, which lost 3 bases and 2 bases, there was a span of 8 bases. CDR1 SGDLS and CDR2 YYNGEE come from the germline V gene. This CDR3 reads CASSGRQQETQYF. The CDR3 nucleotides are TGTGCCAGCAGCGGGCGACAGCAAGAGACCCAGTACTTC.

About this clone: This sample includes further DNA sequences coding for the same CDR3. The rearrangement links TRBV5-6 to TRBJ2-5; perhaps TRBD2 as D (6 bases). Between the trimmed V and J ends, which lost 0 bases and 2 bases, there was a span of 8 bases. This CDR3 region has 14 residues. Per germline, CDR1 SGHDT and CDR2 YYEEEE. The CDR3 DNA follows: TGTGCCAGCAGCTTGGCCGGGAGACAAGAGACCCAGTACTTC. This gives the protein CASSLAGRQETQYF.

The V and J genes are TRBV5-6 and TRBJ1-2, with TRBD1 matching over 11 bases. The CDR3 runs 13 residues. Germline assignment: CDR1 SGHDT and CDR2 YYEEEE. V was pared by 4 bases and J by 8 bases, with 4 bases of the junction left unmatched. CDR3: CASSRTGGEGYTF. CDR3 DNA: TGTGCCAGCAGCCGGACAGGGGGCGAGGGCTACACCTTC. The full variable domain, its missing parts supplied by reference TRBV5-6 and TRBJ1-2, is DAGVTQSPTHLIKTRGQQVTLRCSPKSGHDTVSWYQQALGQGPQFIFQYYEEEERQRGNFPDRFSGHQFPNYSSELNVNALLLGDSALYLCASSRTGGEGYTFGSGTRLTVV.

The chain links TRBV7-2 to TRBJ2-2; TRBD2 aligns across 7 bases. The germline V gene has CDR1 SGHTA and CDR2 FQGNSA. This CDR3 contains 16 residues. The junction had 6 bases not matched to a gene; V was cut back by 1 base and J by 4 bases. The CDR3 region has the DNA TGTGCCAGCAGCTTAGGGGGGGAGGGGAGCACCGGGGAGCTGTTTTTT. Translated, it gives CASSLGGEGSTGELFF.

The gene calls are TRBV7-8 and TRBJ2-5; 10 nucleotides agree with TRBD2. Germline CDR1 SGHVS, CDR2 FQNEAQ. The CDR3 sequence is 20 residues long. V shed 5 bases, J shed 5 bases, and the junction held 23 bases outside the gene matches. The CDR3 DNA reads TGTGCCAGCAGCGCCAACCCGCGTGCCTCTAGCGGGAGCGTTGGGGAGACCCAGTACTTC. This translates into CASSANPRASSGSVGETQYF.

J is TRBJ1-2 and V is TRBV10-3; 12 nucleotides match TRBD1. CDR1 and CDR2 from the germline V gene are ENHRY and SYGVKD. V lost 4 bases, J lost 7 bases, and 13 bases stayed unmatched. The CDR3 extends over 17 amino acids. The CDR3 sequence is CAISGAGTGGNPGGYTF. CDR3 coding DNA: TGTGCCATCAGTGGGGCCGGGACAGGGGGCAATCCGGGTGGCTACACCTTC.